This TCR beta chain stems from a study of sequential checkpoint blockade in melanoma. Whole-study context: Randomization was 1:1 between first-line nivolumab→ipilimumab and ipilimumab→nivolumab. Both treatment sequences were followed by maintenance nivolumab.

Specified treatment: randomized to nivolumab then ipilimumab (arm A) or the reverse (arm B). DNA-damaging chemotherapy had not been given to any patient beforehand. PBMC sorting kept live CD3+CD8+ cells without CD19 or CD56. V was clipped by 6 bases and J by 3 bases, with 18 bases between them. CDR1 and CDR2 (germline): SGHDN, FVKESK. The CDR3 is 15 amino acids. Assay used: immunoSEQ multiplex PCR; TCRdb lists only in-frame clones, some missing. Of about 22,000 clones in the sample, roughly 80% were seen once. The chain links TRBV14 to TRBJ2-7, with D perhaps TRBD2 (6 bases). The TCR originated in a human donor with melanoma. This specimen consisted of CD8+ T cells sorted from blood (inferred from file names), obtained from a patient given nivolumab and ipilimumab in sequence. The CDR3 protein is CASSPTEGPGYEQYF. Written as DNA, the CDR3 is TGTGCCAGCAGTCCGACGGAGGGGCCCGGCTACGAGCAGTACTTC.